This is a list of T cell receptor beta chains from one sample in a study of T cell clones after liver transplantation. Generated by immunoSEQ multiplex PCR, the TCRdb table keeps only in-frame clones and is missing some. The sample lists 50,000 or so clones, approximately 87% occurring once. The source material was CD8+ T cells from blood, sampled 12 months after liver transplant. The receptor set was obtained from a human patient who received a liver transplant. The graft donor may have given rise to some T cells. CDR3s include the opening cysteine and the closing phenylalanine or tryptophan. The order of the fields is CDR3 length, V gene, J gene, D gene, clone size, CDR3 DNA, CDR3 protein. The D gene is left open where the match is weak. Clone size is given for some rows only: seen once, a few or many times, or a class if the clone is expanded.

cdr3_length: 16
v_call: TRBV27
j_call: TRBJ2-7
d_call: TRBD2
clone_size: NA
cdr3_nt: TGTGCCAGCAGTTTCTCGGGGAAGAGCGGAGCGGGGGAGCAGTACTTC
cdr3_aa: CASSFSGKSGAGEQYF

cdr3_length: 13
v_call: TRBV28
j_call: TRBJ2-7
d_call: NA
clone_size: NA
cdr3_nt: TGTGCCAGCAGTTTAGGAGGCCCCTACGAGCAGTACTTC
cdr3_aa: CASSLGGPYEQYF

cdr3_length: 14
v_call: TRBV4-3
j_call: TRBJ1-1
d_call: TRBD1
clone_size: NA
cdr3_nt: TGCGCCAGCAGCCTAAGACAGGGAAGAACTGAAGCTTTCTTT
cdr3_aa: CASSLRQGRTEAFF

cdr3_length: 12
v_call: TRBV1
j_call: TRBJ2-1
d_call: NA
clone_size: NA
cdr3_nt: TGCACCAGCAGCCTAGTCTACAATGAGCAGTTCTTC
cdr3_aa: CTSSLVYNEQFF

cdr3_length: 17
v_call: TRBV4-1
j_call: TRBJ2-7
d_call: NA
clone_size: once
cdr3_nt: TGCGCCAGCAGCCAAGATTCTTCCCGCGGGACCTCCTACGAGCAGTACTTC
cdr3_aa: CASSQDSSRGTSYEQYF

cdr3_length: 13
v_call: TRBV30
j_call: TRBJ2-7
d_call: NA
clone_size: NA
cdr3_nt: TGTGCCTGGAGTTCGAGGAGCTCCTACGAGCAGTACTTC
cdr3_aa: CAWSSRSSYEQYF

cdr3_length: 16
v_call: TRBV5-1
j_call: TRBJ2-3
d_call: TRBD2
clone_size: NA
cdr3_nt: TGCGCCAGCAGCCGCCGGCCGGGACTAGATACAGATACGCAGTATTTT
cdr3_aa: CASSRRPGLDTDTQYF

cdr3_length: 16
v_call: TRBV6-1
j_call: TRBJ2-1
d_call: NA
clone_size: NA
cdr3_nt: TGTGCCAGCAGTGAAGTCCCCTCCCCCTCCTACAATGAGCAGTTCTTC
cdr3_aa: CASSEVPSPSYNEQFF

cdr3_length: 13
v_call: TRBV7-9
j_call: TRBJ2-3
d_call: NA
clone_size: NA
cdr3_nt: TGTGCCAGCAGCTTCGACAGCACAGATACGCAGTATTTT
cdr3_aa: CASSFDSTDTQYF

cdr3_length: 13
v_call: TRBV7-9
j_call: TRBJ2-5
d_call: NA
clone_size: once
cdr3_nt: TGTGCCAGCAGCTTAGGGGAGCGGGAGACCCAGTACTTC
cdr3_aa: CASSLGERETQYF

cdr3_length: 14
v_call: TRBV7-8
j_call: TRBJ1-3
d_call: NA
clone_size: NA
cdr3_nt: TGTGCCAGCAGCGAGTCACAGGGCCGGAACACCATATATTTT
cdr3_aa: CASSESQGRNTIYF

cdr3_length: 18
v_call: TRBV5-5
j_call: TRBJ2-2
d_call: TRBD2
clone_size: NA
cdr3_nt: TGTGCCAGCAGCTTGGTGGGGACTAGCGGGAGGGCCGCCGGGGAGCTGTTTTTT
cdr3_aa: CASSLVGTSGRAAGELFF

cdr3_length: 15
v_call: TRBV29-1
j_call: TRBJ2-2
d_call: NA
clone_size: few
cdr3_nt: TGCAGCGTTGCAGCCGTCGACTGGAACACCGGGGAGCTGTTTTTT
cdr3_aa: CSVAAVDWNTGELFF

cdr3_length: 18
v_call: TRBV2
j_call: TRBJ1-1
d_call: NA
clone_size: NA
cdr3_nt: TGTGCCAGCAGTGAAAATGGTGGAGTTCAGTTGGGTAACACTGAAGCTTTCTTT
cdr3_aa: CASSENGGVQLGNTEAFF

cdr3_length: 15
v_call: TRBV9
j_call: TRBJ2-3
d_call: TRBD2
clone_size: NA
cdr3_nt: TGTGCCAGCAGCCCCTTTAGCGGGAGCACAGATACGCAGTATTTT
cdr3_aa: CASSPFSGSTDTQYF

cdr3_length: 15
v_call: TRBV29-1
j_call: TRBJ2-7
d_call: TRBD2
clone_size: medium-sized
cdr3_nt: TGCAGCGTTGAGGCGATGAGCGGGAGGTCTAACGAGCAGTACTTC
cdr3_aa: CSVEAMSGRSNEQYF

cdr3_length: 16
v_call: TRBV4-3
j_call: TRBJ2-3
d_call: TRBD2
clone_size: NA
cdr3_nt: TGCGCCAGCAGCCAAGGGATAGCGGGCGGTCCAGATACGCAGTATTTT
cdr3_aa: CASSQGIAGGPDTQYF

cdr3_length: 15
v_call: TRBV6-5
j_call: TRBJ2-1
d_call: TRBD1
clone_size: NA
cdr3_nt: TGTGCCAGCAGTCTTGGACAGGGACGGTTTTCTGAGCAGTTCTTC
cdr3_aa: CASSLGQGRFSEQFF

cdr3_length: 15
v_call: TRBV13
j_call: TRBJ2-7
d_call: NA
clone_size: NA
cdr3_nt: TGTGCCAGCAGCTTAGAAGGAGGAGTGGGGGATGGGCAGTACTTC
cdr3_aa: CASSLEGGVGDGQYF

cdr3_length: 16
v_call: TRBV28
j_call: TRBJ1-2
d_call: TRBD1
clone_size: NA
cdr3_nt: TGTGCCAGCACTGGGGGGACAGGATGGGTCAGCTATGGCTACACCTTC
cdr3_aa: CASTGGTGWVSYGYTF

cdr3_length: 13
v_call: TRBV2
j_call: TRBJ2-5
d_call: NA
clone_size: NA
cdr3_nt: TGTGCCAGCAGTGAGACGGGCGTACAGACCCAGTACTTC
cdr3_aa: CASSETGVQTQYF

cdr3_length: 15
v_call: TRBV29-1
j_call: TRBJ2-1
d_call: TRBD2
clone_size: NA
cdr3_nt: TGCAGCGTTTCTCCCCCGGGACTAGCGGGAGTCGGGCAGTTCTTC
cdr3_aa: CSVSPPGLAGVGQFF

cdr3_length: 17
v_call: TRBV4-1
j_call: TRBJ2-7
d_call: TRBD2
clone_size: NA
cdr3_nt: TGCGCCAGCAGCCAAGAAGTAGGCGCGGGAGTTTGGAACGAGCAGTACTTC
cdr3_aa: CASSQEVGAGVWNEQYF

cdr3_length: 13
v_call: TRBV11-2
j_call: TRBJ2-1
d_call: NA
clone_size: NA
cdr3_nt: TGTGCCAGCAGCTTAGAGGGGATAGGTGAGCAGTTCTTC
cdr3_aa: CASSLEGIGEQFF

cdr3_length: 16
v_call: TRBV19
j_call: TRBJ2-1
d_call: TRBD2
clone_size: NA
cdr3_nt: TGTGCCAGTACAATCGGGACTAGCGGGGGTTACAATGAGCAGTTCTTC
cdr3_aa: CASTIGTSGGYNEQFF

cdr3_length: 16
v_call: TRBV4-3
j_call: TRBJ2-6
d_call: NA
clone_size: NA
cdr3_nt: TGCGCCAGCAGCCCGGAACAGGGTTCCGGGGCCAACGTCCTGACTTTC
cdr3_aa: CASSPEQGSGANVLTF

cdr3_length: 16
v_call: TRBV9
j_call: TRBJ2-7
d_call: TRBD2
clone_size: NA
cdr3_nt: TGTGCCAGCAGCGTAGGGCTAGCGGTCGAAGTAGGGGAGCAGTACTTC
cdr3_aa: CASSVGLAVEVGEQYF

cdr3_length: 11
v_call: TRBV29-1
j_call: TRBJ2-7
d_call: NA
clone_size: few
cdr3_nt: TGCAGCCCTGGACAGACCTACGAGCAGTACTTC
cdr3_aa: CSPGQTYEQYF

cdr3_length: 15
v_call: TRBV4-1
j_call: TRBJ2-7
d_call: TRBD1
clone_size: NA
cdr3_nt: TGCGCCAGCAGCCTAGCATGGGGGACAGCTTACGAGCAGTACTTC
cdr3_aa: CASSLAWGTAYEQYF

cdr3_length: 15
v_call: TRBV21-1
j_call: TRBJ2-5
d_call: NA
clone_size: NA
cdr3_nt: TGTGCCAGCAGCAAAGAGGGGAAGAGCCTAGGGACCCAGTACTTC
cdr3_aa: CASSKEGKSLGTQYF

cdr3_length: 17
v_call: TRBV29-1
j_call: TRBJ2-3
d_call: NA
clone_size: NA
cdr3_nt: TGCAGCGTTGAAGGGGTATATCAGGTCGTTGGCACAGATACGCAGTATTTT
cdr3_aa: CSVEGVYQVVGTDTQYF

cdr3_length: 15
v_call: TRBV7-9
j_call: TRBJ2-5
d_call: NA
clone_size: once
cdr3_nt: TGTGCCAGCAGCCCGGGACCCACTGAGTATAAGACCCAGTACTTC
cdr3_aa: CASSPGPTEYKTQYF

cdr3_length: 14
v_call: TRBV28
j_call: TRBJ2-7
d_call: NA
clone_size: NA
cdr3_nt: TGTGCCAGCAGTTTCACGGGAATTGATGGGGAGCAGTACTTC
cdr3_aa: CASSFTGIDGEQYF

cdr3_length: 12
v_call: TRBV7-9
j_call: TRBJ2-1
d_call: NA
clone_size: NA
cdr3_nt: TGTGCCAGCAGCAGGGGCTACAATGAGCAGTTCTTC
cdr3_aa: CASSRGYNEQFF

cdr3_length: 13
v_call: TRBV28
j_call: TRBJ2-7
d_call: NA
clone_size: NA
cdr3_nt: TGTGCCAGCAGTTGGGTCCAAAACAGCGAGCAGTACTTC
cdr3_aa: CASSWVQNSEQYF

cdr3_length: 16
v_call: TRBV19
j_call: TRBJ2-2
d_call: TRBD2
clone_size: NA
cdr3_nt: TGTGCCAGCACCCTCTTAGCGGGATTCATGGGCGGGGAGCTGTTTTTT
cdr3_aa: CASTLLAGFMGGELFF

cdr3_length: 15
v_call: TRBV6-1
j_call: TRBJ2-7
d_call: TRBD1
clone_size: NA
cdr3_nt: TGTGCCAGCAGTGAAGAGGACAGGGGGAGGTACGAGCAGTACTTC
cdr3_aa: CASSEEDRGRYEQYF

cdr3_length: 15
v_call: TRBV2
j_call: TRBJ2-1
d_call: NA
clone_size: NA
cdr3_nt: TGTGCCAGCATCCTCAGTGTGAGGGTCGGCAATGAGCAGTTCTTC
cdr3_aa: CASILSVRVGNEQFF

cdr3_length: 13
v_call: TRBV7-9
j_call: TRBJ2-7
d_call: NA
clone_size: few
cdr3_nt: TGTGCCAGCAGCCCGGGGGAATCACGCGAGCAGTACTTC
cdr3_aa: CASSPGESREQYF

cdr3_length: 18
v_call: TRBV28
j_call: TRBJ2-6
d_call: NA
clone_size: NA
cdr3_nt: TGTGCCAGCAGCCATCACGGAGGAGAGGTGACTGGGGCCAACGTCCTGACTTTC
cdr3_aa: CASSHHGGEVTGANVLTF

cdr3_length: 17
v_call: TRBV27
j_call: TRBJ2-6
d_call: NA
clone_size: many
cdr3_nt: TGTGCCAGCAGTTTCTTACCCTCAGTCTCTGGGGCCAACGTCCTGACTTTC
cdr3_aa: CASSFLPSVSGANVLTF

cdr3_length: 13
v_call: TRBV5-1
j_call: TRBJ2-1
d_call: TRBD2
clone_size: NA
cdr3_nt: TGCGCCAGTATGACTAGCAGCCACAATGAGCAGTTCTTC
cdr3_aa: CASMTSSHNEQFF

cdr3_length: 15
v_call: TRBV2
j_call: TRBJ2-3
d_call: TRBD2
clone_size: NA
cdr3_nt: TGTGCCAGCAGTGGGACTAGCGGCCGCACAGATACGCAGTATTTT
cdr3_aa: CASSGTSGRTDTQYF

cdr3_length: 13
v_call: TRBV28
j_call: TRBJ2-7
d_call: NA
clone_size: NA
cdr3_nt: TGTGCCAGCAGTTTGCGGAGCTCCTACGAGCAGTACTTC
cdr3_aa: CASSLRSSYEQYF

cdr3_length: 15
v_call: TRBV4-3
j_call: TRBJ1-1
d_call: NA
clone_size: NA
cdr3_nt: TGCGCCAGCAGCCAAGATTGGGGACTGAACACTGAAGCTTTCTTT
cdr3_aa: CASSQDWGLNTEAFF

cdr3_length: 16
v_call: TRBV7-6
j_call: TRBJ2-7
d_call: NA
clone_size: NA
cdr3_nt: TGTGCCAGCAGCTGGTCCGGGACGACCGCTGGAGACGAGCAGTACTTC
cdr3_aa: CASSWSGTTAGDEQYF

cdr3_length: 15
v_call: TRBV9
j_call: TRBJ2-1
d_call: NA
clone_size: NA
cdr3_nt: TGTGCCAGCAGCGTAGACGGGGGATCCTACAATGAGCAGTTCTTC
cdr3_aa: CASSVDGGSYNEQFF

cdr3_length: 16
v_call: TRBV10-3
j_call: TRBJ2-2
d_call: TRBD2
clone_size: NA
cdr3_nt: TGTGCCATCAGTGAGTACAGCGGGAAGAACACCGGGGAGCTGTTTTTT
cdr3_aa: CAISEYSGKNTGELFF

cdr3_length: 14
v_call: TRBV5-8
j_call: TRBJ2-4
d_call: NA
clone_size: NA
cdr3_nt: TGTGCCAGCAGCCAAGGGTGGGCCAAAAACATTCAGTACTTC
cdr3_aa: CASSQGWAKNIQYF

cdr3_length: 14
v_call: TRBV4-1
j_call: TRBJ1-1
d_call: NA
clone_size: NA
cdr3_nt: TGCGCCAGCAGCCAAGAGGAGGGGAACACTGAAGCTTTCTTT
cdr3_aa: CASSQEEGNTEAFF

cdr3_length: 13
v_call: TRBV19
j_call: TRBJ2-1
d_call: NA
clone_size: NA
cdr3_nt: TGTGCCAGTAGTCAGATGGCGTGGGATGAGCAGTTCTTC
cdr3_aa: CASSQMAWDEQFF

cdr3_length: 17
v_call: TRBV4-1
j_call: TRBJ1-2
d_call: NA
clone_size: NA
cdr3_nt: TGCGCCAGCAGCCAAGGATGGTCGGGCCTACTTAACTATGGCTACACCTTC
cdr3_aa: CASSQGWSGLLNYGYTF